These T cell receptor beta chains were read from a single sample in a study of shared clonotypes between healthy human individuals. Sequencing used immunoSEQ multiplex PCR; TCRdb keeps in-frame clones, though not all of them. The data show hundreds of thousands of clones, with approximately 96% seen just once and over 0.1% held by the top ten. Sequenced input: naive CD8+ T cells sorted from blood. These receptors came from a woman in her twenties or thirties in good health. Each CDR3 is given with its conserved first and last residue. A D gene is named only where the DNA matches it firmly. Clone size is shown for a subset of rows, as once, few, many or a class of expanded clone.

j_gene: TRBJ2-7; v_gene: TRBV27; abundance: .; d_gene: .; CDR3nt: TGTGCCACCAAGGGATTAGTAACGGACCAGCCCTACGAGCAGTACTTC; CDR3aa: CATKGLVTDQPYEQYF
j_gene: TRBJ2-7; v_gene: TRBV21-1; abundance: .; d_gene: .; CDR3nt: TGTGCCAGCAGCTCCCGGACTAGCGGGCTCACCTACGAGCAGTACTTC; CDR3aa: CASSSRTSGLTYEQYF
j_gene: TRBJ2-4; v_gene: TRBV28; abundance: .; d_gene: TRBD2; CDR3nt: TGTGCCAGCAGTTTGGGACTAGCGGGGGTCAAAAACATTCAGTACTTC; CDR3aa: CASSLGLAGVKNIQYF
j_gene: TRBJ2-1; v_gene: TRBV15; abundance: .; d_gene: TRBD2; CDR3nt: TGTGCCACCAGCACTAGCGGGATCAATGAGCAGTTCTTC; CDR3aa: CATSTSGINEQFF
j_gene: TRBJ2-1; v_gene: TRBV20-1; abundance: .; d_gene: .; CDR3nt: TGCAGTGCTATACCGGGCCCTTCGGAATTCTTC; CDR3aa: CSAIPGPSEFF
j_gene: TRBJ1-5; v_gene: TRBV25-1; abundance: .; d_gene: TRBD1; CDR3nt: TGTGCCAGCAGTGAAGGACAGGGCAATCAGCCCCAGCATTTT; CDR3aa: CASSEGQGNQPQHF
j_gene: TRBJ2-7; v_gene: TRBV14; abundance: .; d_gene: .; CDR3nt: TGTGCCAGCAGCCCTACCTCCTACGAGCAGTACTTC; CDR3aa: CASSPTSYEQYF
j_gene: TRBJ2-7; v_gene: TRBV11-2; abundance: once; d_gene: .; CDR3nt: TGTGCCAGCAGGCCGAATGGACAATACGAGCAGTACTTC; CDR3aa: CASRPNGQYEQYF
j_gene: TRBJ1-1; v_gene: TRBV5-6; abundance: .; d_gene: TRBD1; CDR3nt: TGTGCCAGCAGCTTGGACAGGGGCACTGAAGCTTTCTTT; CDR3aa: CASSLDRGTEAFF
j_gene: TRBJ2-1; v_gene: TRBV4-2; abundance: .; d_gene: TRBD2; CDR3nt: TGTGCCAGCAGCCAGGAAAGCGGGAGGGCCTCGGATGAGCAGTTCTTC; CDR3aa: CASSQESGRASDEQFF
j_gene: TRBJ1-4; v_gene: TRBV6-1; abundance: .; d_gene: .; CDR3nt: TGTGCCAGCAGGGGGGCCAGCTCAACTAATGAAAAACTGTTTTTT; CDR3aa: CASRGASSTNEKLFF
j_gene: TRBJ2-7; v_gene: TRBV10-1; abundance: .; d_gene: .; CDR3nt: TGCGCCAGCAGTCTGGGGTCTAACTACGAGCAGTACTTC; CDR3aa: CASSLGSNYEQYF
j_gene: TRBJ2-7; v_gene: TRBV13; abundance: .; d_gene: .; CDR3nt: TGTGCCAGCAGCGGACCCCCGGGGGGCGGGAGCGCCTACGAGCAGTACTTC; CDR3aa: CASSGPPGGGSAYEQYF
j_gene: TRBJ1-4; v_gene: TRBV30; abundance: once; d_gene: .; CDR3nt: TGTGCCTGGAGTGTCCATTCAACTAATGAAAAACTGTTTTTT; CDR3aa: CAWSVHSTNEKLFF
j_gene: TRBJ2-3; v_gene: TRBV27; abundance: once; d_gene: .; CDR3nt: TGTGCCAGCCGGAGCACAGATACGCAGTATTTT; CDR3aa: CASRSTDTQYF
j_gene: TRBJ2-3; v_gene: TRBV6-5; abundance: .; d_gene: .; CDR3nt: TGTGCCAGCAGTTCCGACAGAGACGGGGATACGCAGTATTTT; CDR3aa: CASSSDRDGDTQYF
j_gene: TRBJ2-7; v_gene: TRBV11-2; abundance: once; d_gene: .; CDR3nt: TGTGCCAGCAGCACCCCGGGACTCACCGGGCCCTACGAGCAGTACTTC; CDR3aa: CASSTPGLTGPYEQYF
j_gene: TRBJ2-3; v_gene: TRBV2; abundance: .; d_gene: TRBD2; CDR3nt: TGTGCCAGCAGTGAACTACTAGCGGGAGGGCCTTTT; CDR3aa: CASSELLAGGPF
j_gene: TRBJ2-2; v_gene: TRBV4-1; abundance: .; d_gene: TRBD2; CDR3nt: TGCGCCAGCAGCCCCGGGACTAGCGGGAACTACGGGGAGCTGTTTTTT; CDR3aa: CASSPGTSGNYGELFF
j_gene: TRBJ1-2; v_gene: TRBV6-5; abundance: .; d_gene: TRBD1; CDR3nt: TGTGCCAGCAGTACGCAGGACAGGGCCTGGCTGGGCTACACCTTC; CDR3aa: CASSTQDRAWLGYTF
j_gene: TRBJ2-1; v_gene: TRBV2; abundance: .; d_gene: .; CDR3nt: TGTGCCAGCAGACCTCCCGAGAGCCCGGTCCGGGAGCAGTTCTTC; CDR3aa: CASRPPESPVREQFF
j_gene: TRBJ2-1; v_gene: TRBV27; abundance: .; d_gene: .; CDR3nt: TGTGCCAGCAGTGACCGGGACCCTAATCGGGGGGAGCAGTTCTTC; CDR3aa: CASSDRDPNRGEQFF
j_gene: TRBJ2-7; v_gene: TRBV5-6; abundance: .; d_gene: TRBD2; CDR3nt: TGTGCCAGCAGCTCGGGACTAGCGGAATACTACGAGCAGTACTTC; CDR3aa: CASSSGLAEYYEQYF
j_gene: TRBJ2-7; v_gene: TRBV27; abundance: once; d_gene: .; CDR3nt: TGTGCCAGCAGTTTATCGCCTAGCGCGCTGTCCTACGAGCAGTACTTC; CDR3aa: CASSLSPSALSYEQYF
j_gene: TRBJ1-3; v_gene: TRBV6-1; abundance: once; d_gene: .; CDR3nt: TGTGCCAGCAGCAAGGGCAGGGGAGGAAACACCATATATTTT; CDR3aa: CASSKGRGGNTIYF
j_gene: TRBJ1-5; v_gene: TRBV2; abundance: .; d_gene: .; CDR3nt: TGTGCCAGCACGGGTACAGGCAATCAGCCCCAGCATTTT; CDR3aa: CASTGTGNQPQHF
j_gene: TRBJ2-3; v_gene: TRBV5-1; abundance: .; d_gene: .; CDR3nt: TGCGCCAGCAGCTTGGCCGGGCTCACAGATACGCAGTATTTT; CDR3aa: CASSLAGLTDTQYF
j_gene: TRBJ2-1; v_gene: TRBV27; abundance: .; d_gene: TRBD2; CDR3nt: TGTGCCAGCAGCCGCATTAAAGCGGGAGGGCATAATGAGCAGTTCTTC; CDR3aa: CASSRIKAGGHNEQFF
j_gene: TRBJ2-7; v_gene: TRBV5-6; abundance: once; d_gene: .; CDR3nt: TGTGCCAGCAGCTTGGATGAGTCGGCGGGTACGAAGATGTCCTACGAGCAGTACTTC; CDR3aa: CASSLDESAGTKMSYEQYF
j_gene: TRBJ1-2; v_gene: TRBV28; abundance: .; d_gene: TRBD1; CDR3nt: TGTGCCAGCAGTCTTAGGGACAGAATCGGAATGCGGGGCTACACCTTC; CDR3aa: CASSLRDRIGMRGYTF
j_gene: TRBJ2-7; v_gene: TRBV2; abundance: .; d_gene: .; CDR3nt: TGTGCCAGCAGTGAAGCGCTTAATAGTCAGCCCACCTACGAGCAGTACTTC; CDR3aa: CASSEALNSQPTYEQYF
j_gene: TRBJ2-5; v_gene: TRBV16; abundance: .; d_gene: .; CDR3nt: TGTGCCAGCAGCCCAACAGATCCGGGCCAAGAGTGGGAGACCCAGTACTTC; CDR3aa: CASSPTDPGQEWETQYF
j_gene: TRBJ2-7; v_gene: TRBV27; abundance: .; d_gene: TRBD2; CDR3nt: TGTGCCAGCAGTTCTGGGACTAGCGGGAGGGCGGGCGAGCAGTACTTC; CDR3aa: CASSSGTSGRAGEQYF
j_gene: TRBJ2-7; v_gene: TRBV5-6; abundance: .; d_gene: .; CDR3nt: TGTGCCAGCAGCTTTGGGCTGCAGGGCGAATACGGCGAGCAGTACTTC; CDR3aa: CASSFGLQGEYGEQYF
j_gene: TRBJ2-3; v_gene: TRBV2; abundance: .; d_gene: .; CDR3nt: TGTGCCAGCAGTGAGGGGGCTTTCCGTTCGGCAGATACGCAGTATTTT; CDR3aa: CASSEGAFRSADTQYF
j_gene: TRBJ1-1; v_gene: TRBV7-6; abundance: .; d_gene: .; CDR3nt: TGTGCCAGCAGCTTATGGCAGGACAACACTGAAGCTTTCTTT; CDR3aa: CASSLWQDNTEAFF
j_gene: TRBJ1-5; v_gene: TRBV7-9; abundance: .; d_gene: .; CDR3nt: TGTGCCAGCAGCTTAGCCCATCAGCCCCAGCATTTT; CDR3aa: CASSLAHQPQHF
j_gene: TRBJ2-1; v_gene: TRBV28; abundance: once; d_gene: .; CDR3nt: TGTGCCAGCAGTTTTCGCAGGGTAAATGAGCAGTTCTTC; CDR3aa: CASSFRRVNEQFF
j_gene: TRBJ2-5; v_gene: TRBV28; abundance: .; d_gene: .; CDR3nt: TGTGCCAGCAGTTTGCGGACAGAAGAGACCCAGTACTTC; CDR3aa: CASSLRTEETQYF
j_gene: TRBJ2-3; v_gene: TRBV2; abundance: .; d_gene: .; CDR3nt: TGTGCCAGCAGTGAACCGCGGGGAAGCACAGATACGCAGTATTTT; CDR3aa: CASSEPRGSTDTQYF
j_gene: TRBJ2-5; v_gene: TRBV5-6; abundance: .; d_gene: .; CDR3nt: TGTGCCAGCAGCCCTACTAGTCAAGAGACCCAGTACTTC; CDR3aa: CASSPTSQETQYF
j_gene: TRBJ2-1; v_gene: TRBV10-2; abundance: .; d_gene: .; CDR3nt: TGCGCCAGCAGTCCTTTTGACAATGAGCAGTTCTTC; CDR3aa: CASSPFDNEQFF
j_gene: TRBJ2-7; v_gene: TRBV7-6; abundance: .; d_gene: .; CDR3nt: TGTGCCAGCAGCTTAGGAGTGGCCGAGCAGTACTTC; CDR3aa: CASSLGVAEQYF
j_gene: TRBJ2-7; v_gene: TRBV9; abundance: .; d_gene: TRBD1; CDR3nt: TGTGCCAGCAGCCCGTGGGACAGGGCCTCCTACGAGCAGTACTTC; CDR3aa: CASSPWDRASYEQYF
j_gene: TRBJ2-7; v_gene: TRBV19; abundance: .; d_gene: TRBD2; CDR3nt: TGTGCCAGTAGTCCAGCGGGAGGCTCCTACGAGCAGTACTTC; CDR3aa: CASSPAGGSYEQYF
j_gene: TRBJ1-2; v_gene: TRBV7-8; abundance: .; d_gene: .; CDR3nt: TGTGCCAGCAGCCCAAGGTCCCCACAGGGAGGTCACTATGGCTACACCTTC; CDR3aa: CASSPRSPQGGHYGYTF
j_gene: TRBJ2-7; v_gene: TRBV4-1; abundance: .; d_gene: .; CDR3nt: TGCGCCAGCAGCCAAGATCGGTTCGGCTACGAGCAGTACTTC; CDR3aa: CASSQDRFGYEQYF
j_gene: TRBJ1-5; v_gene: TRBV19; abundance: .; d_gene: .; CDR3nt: TGTGCCAGTAATAAGGTTTCGGGGTCCAATCAGCCCCAGCATTTT; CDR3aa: CASNKVSGSNQPQHF
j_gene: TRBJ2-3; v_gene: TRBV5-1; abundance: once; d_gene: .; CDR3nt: TGCGCCAGCAGCTGGGACGGCACAGATACGCAGTATTTT; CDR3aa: CASSWDGTDTQYF
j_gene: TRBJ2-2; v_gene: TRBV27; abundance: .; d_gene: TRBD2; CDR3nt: TGTGCCAGCAGTCCACCCGGTTCCGGGACTAGCGGGATCACCGGGGAGCTGTTTTTT; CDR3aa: CASSPPGSGTSGITGELFF
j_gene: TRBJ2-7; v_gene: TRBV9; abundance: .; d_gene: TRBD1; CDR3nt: TGTGCCAGCAGCCTAGGGTGGGACAGCTCCTACGAGCAGTACTTC; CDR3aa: CASSLGWDSSYEQYF
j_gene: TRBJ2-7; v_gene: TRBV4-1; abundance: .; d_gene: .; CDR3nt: TGCGCCAGCAGCCAAGAGAGACAGGCGTCCTACGAGCAGTACTTC; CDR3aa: CASSQERQASYEQYF
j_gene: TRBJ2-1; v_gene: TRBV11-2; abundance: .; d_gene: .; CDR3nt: TGTGCCAGCAGCTTAGGGCGGTACGGGAATGAGCAGTTCTTC; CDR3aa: CASSLGRYGNEQFF
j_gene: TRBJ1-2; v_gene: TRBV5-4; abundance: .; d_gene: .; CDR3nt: TGTGCCAGCAGCTTATCTCCGGGAGGTACCTATGGCTACACCTTC; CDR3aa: CASSLSPGGTYGYTF
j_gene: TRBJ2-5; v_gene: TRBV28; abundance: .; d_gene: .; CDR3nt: TGTGCCAGCAGCAAGGTGTTAGGGGAGACCCAGTACTTC; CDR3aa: CASSKVLGETQYF